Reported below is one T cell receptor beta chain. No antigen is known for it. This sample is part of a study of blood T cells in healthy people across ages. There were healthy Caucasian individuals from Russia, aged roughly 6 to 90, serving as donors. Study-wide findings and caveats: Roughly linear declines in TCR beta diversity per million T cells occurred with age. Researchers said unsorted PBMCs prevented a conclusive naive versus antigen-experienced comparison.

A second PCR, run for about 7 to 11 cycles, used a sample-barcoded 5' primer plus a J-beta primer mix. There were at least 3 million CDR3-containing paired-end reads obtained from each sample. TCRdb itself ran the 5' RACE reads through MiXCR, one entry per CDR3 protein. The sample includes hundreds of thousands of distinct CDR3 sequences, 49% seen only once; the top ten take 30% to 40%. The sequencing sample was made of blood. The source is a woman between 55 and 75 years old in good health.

CDR3 sequence (DNA): TGTGCCAGCAGGTCCCGGACTAGCGGGACAGATACGCAGTATTTT. Its translation is CASRSRTSGTDTQYF. The chain carries TRBV6-2 or TRBV6-3 and TRBJ2-3; 11 bases are shared with TRBD2. Germline assignment: CDR1 MNHEY and CDR2 SVGEGT. The CDR3 covers 15 residues. The junction had 5 bases not matched to a gene; V was cut back by 6 bases and J by 3 bases.